A single sample gave rise to the 12 T cell receptor beta chains below, sequenced in a study of identical twins (dated by TCRdb to the mid-2010s). Library method: 5' RACE. The instrument was an Illumina HiSeq 2000. TCRdb reanalyzed the raw reads on its own, using fastp at Q25 for trimming and MiXCR for clone calling, and kept in-frame beta chains. Each CDR3 protein gets just one entry, which takes the most common genes and DNA from the rows behind it. The sample table contains hundreds of thousands of distinct CDR3 sequences; only one count was recorded for under 9.5% of them. 2.1% of the sample is in the top ten clones. The sample also formed part of further work on yellow fever vaccine responses in identical twins.

Material for sequencing was memory (CD45RO+) T cells sorted from blood. The label giving this sample's cell subset or site can be read as: CD45RO+ enriched T cells. These receptors were collected from a woman under 30 in good health.

The gene calls are TRBV9 and TRBJ2-1; D is tentatively TRBD1 or TRBD2 (6 bases each). Germline-derived CDR1 and CDR2 are SGDLS and YYNGEE. This CDR3 has 15 residues. Trimming removed 3 bases at V and 6 bases at J, with 16 bases between. CDR3 amino acids: CASSENTGALNEQFF. The CDR3, as DNA: TGTGCCAGCAGCGAGAATACGGGGGCCCTCAATGAGCAGTTCTTC.

This clonotype was seen many times. This chain joins TRBV27 and TRBJ2-1; 15 bases are a match to TRBD2. V dropped 6 bases and J dropped 7; count of bases not matched to a gene: 4. The germline V gene encodes CDR1 MNHEY and CDR2 SMNVEV (reference sequence). The CDR3 spans 15 residues. The CDR3 is CASSRGTSGRNEQFF. The CDR3 region has the DNA TGTGCCAGCAGCCGAGGGACTAGCGGGAGGAATGAGCAGTTCTTC.

This clonotype was counted only a few times. The V call is TRBV7-6, the J call TRBJ2-1; possible D gene TRBD2, 6 bases. There are 15 residues in the CDR3. CDR1 is SGHVS, CDR2 FNYEAQ, per germline. The V gene lost 0 bases and the J gene lost 7 bases, with 13 bases spanning the gap. CDR3 region: CASSLARPSDNEQFF. The CDR3 bases are TGTGCCAGCAGCTTAGCGAGGCCTAGCGATAATGAGCAGTTCTTC.

This clonotype has just a few counts. V is TRBV28 and J is TRBJ2-5, with 13 bases matching TRBD2. Germline V CDR1 and CDR2: MDHEN, SYDVKM. The CDR3 covers 17 residues. Trimming cost V 4 bases and J 4 bases; bases outside gene matches: 9. The CDR3 loop reads CASSSGTSGIMGETQYF. The CDR3, as DNA: TGTGCCAGCAGTTCCGGGACTAGCGGGATTATGGGAGAGACCCAGTACTTC.

This clonotype was seen at least ten times. This chain uses TRBV12-3 or TRBV12-4 with TRBJ1-1; D not certain. The CDR3 has 15 amino acids. V was cut by 5 bases and J by 0 bases, with 13 bases left in between. CDR3 sequence reads: CASSPSTKMNTEAFF. The DNA for the CDR3 is TGTGCCAGCAGTCCCTCGACAAAGATGAACACTGAAGCTTTCTTT.

The chain uses TRBV20-1 and TRBJ2-5, with D unclear. The CDR3 has 15 residues. V was shortened by 3 bases and J by 2 bases, with 16 bases between the two germline ends. Germline-derived CDR1 and CDR2 are DFQATT and SNEGSKA (reference sequence). CDR3 sequence reads: CSARVGGVPQETQYF. The CDR3 DNA reads TGCAGTGCTAGGGTTGGTGGGGTCCCACAAGAGACCCAGTACTTC.

A few counts support this clonotype. This sequence joins TRBV7-9 and TRBJ1-2; D gene unclear. Trimming removed 1 base from V and 1 base from J, with 13 bases in between. The CDR3 is 16 residues long. Germline lookup yields CDR1 SEHNR and CDR2 FQNEAQ (reference sequence). CDR3: CASSLGEKLYNYGYTF. CDR3 bases: TGTGCCAGCAGCTTAGGGGAGAAACTATATAACTATGGCTACACCTTC.

The rearrangement uses TRBV27 and TRBJ1-4; D is unresolved. The CDR3 runs 13 residues. Trimming cost V 6 bases and J 5 bases, with 10 bases left between them. CDR1 is MNHEY, CDR2 SMNVEV, per germline (reference sequence). CDR3 coding DNA: TGTGCCAGCAGGCGAAGGGCGAATGAAAAACTGTTTTTT. Translating gives CASRRRANEKLFF.

This clonotype was recorded a few times. J is TRBJ2-5 and V is TRBV11-2; possible D gene TRBD2, 6 bases. V was pared by 2 bases and J by 5 bases, with 15 bases between. The CDR3 loop spans 15 amino acids. Germline V gives CDR1 SGHAT, CDR2 FQNNGV. CDR3: CASSLSSGGRETQYF. In DNA, the CDR3 is TGTGCCAGCAGCTTATCATCCGGGGGTCGGGAGACCCAGTACTTC. The full variable domain, with the rest looked up from reference TRBV11-2 and TRBJ2-5, is EAGVAQSPRYKIIEKRQSVAFWCNPISGHATLYWYQQILGQGPKLLIQFQNNGVVDDSQLPKDRFSAERLKGVDSTLKIQPAKLEDSAVYLCASSLSSGGRETQYFGPGTRLLVL.

Only a few counts were recorded for this clonotype. CDR3 protein: CSAAGGNNSPLHF. In DNA, the CDR3 is TGCAGTGCTGCGGGGGGGAATAATTCACCCCTCCACTTT. The chain couples TRBV20-1 to TRBJ1-6, with a tentative D call TRBD1 (5 bases). The CDR3 is 13 amino acids. The germline gives CDR1 DFQATT, CDR2 SNEGSKA (reference sequence). V lost 5 bases to trimming and J lost 5 bases, with 10 bases between them.

In its sample, this clonotype was seen many times. The chain employs TRBV5-1 and TRBJ2-2; D gene ambiguous. The CDR3 totals 13 residues. Trimming removed 8 bases at V and 0 bases at J, with 8 bases between. Germline V CDR1 and CDR2: SGHRS, YFSETQ. CDR3 DNA: TGCGCCAGTAATACTGCGAACACCGGGGAGCTGTTTTTT. Its protein product is CASNTANTGELFF.

This clonotype showed up just a few times. The gene calls are TRBV25-1 and TRBJ2-1; no clear D gene. In germline, CDR1 is MGHDK, CDR2 SYGVNS. The germline V and J ends were trimmed by 3 bases and 9 bases, with 9 bases remaining between them. This CDR3 contains 12 residues. The CDR3 loop is CASSEWGTEQFF. The CDR3 bases are TGTGCCAGCAGTGAGTGGGGAACTGAGCAGTTCTTC.